The TCR beta chain described here comes from a study of Graves' ophthalmopathy and Graves' hyperthyroidism. Study context: At initial diagnosis, peripheral blood was obtained, and this preceded any treatment. Study conclusions and caveats: The model achieved about 64% sensitivity and roughly 72% specificity for ophthalmopathy progression.

V shed 3 bases and J shed 7 bases, with 22 bases lying between them. The CDR3 has 16 residues. The V gene's germline CDR1 is SGHRS and CDR2 YFSETQ. TCR beta CDR3 regions were amplified from RNA transcripts. First-round RT-PCR with HTBI primers preceded a second-round multiplex PCR. TCRdb reprocessed the multiplex PCR reads with MiXCR, giving one entry per CDR3 protein. The data hold just over 600,000 distinct CDR3 sequences, with approximately 21% observed a single time. On this clonotype: Its antigen is not identified.

This TCR derives from a woman between 18 and 29 years old with stable Graves' hyperthyroidism. Some clones in this sample may be carry-over from other donors' samples. The chain couples TRBV5-1 to TRBJ1-2; tentatively, D is TRBD1 (5 bases). Material for sequencing was peripheral blood. CDR3 sequence reads: CASSWGFQPQDGGYTF. CDR3 bases: TGCGCCAGCAGCTGGGGCTTTCAACCCCAAGATGGTGGCTACACCTTC.